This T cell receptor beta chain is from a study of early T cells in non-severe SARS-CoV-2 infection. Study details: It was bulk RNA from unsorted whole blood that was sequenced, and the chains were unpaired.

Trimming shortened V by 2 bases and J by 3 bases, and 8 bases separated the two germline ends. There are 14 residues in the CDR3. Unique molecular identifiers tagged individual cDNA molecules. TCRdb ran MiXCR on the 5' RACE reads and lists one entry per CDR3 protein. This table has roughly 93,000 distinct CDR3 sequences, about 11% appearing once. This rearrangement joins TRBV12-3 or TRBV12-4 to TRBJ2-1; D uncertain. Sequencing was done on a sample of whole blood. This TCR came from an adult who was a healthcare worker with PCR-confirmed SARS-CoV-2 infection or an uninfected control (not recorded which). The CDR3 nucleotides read TGTGCCAGCAGTTTATCACTACACTACAATGAGCAGTTCTTC. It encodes CASSLSLHYNEQFF.